This TCR beta chain was identified in a study of T cells in narcolepsy. The CDR3 loop spans 15 amino acids. The V gene lost 4 bases and the J gene lost 1 base, with 15 bases spanning the gap. Germline-derived CDR1 and CDR2 are SGHDT and YYEEEE. Produced via immunoSEQ multiplex PCR; TCRdb's table is partial and in-frame only. The repertoire consists of some 37,000 clones, with around 85% occurring once and the leading ten covering about 1.5%. The rearrangement uses TRBV5-6 and TRBJ2-7; weak D call: TRBD1 (6 bases). The receptor comes from a human donor with narcolepsy. Sequencing input: CD45RA- memory CD4+ T cells from PBMCs. CDR3 residues: CASSDTVQGSYEQYF. DNA of the CDR3: TGTGCCAGCAGCGACACCGTACAGGGATCCTACGAGCAGTACTTC.